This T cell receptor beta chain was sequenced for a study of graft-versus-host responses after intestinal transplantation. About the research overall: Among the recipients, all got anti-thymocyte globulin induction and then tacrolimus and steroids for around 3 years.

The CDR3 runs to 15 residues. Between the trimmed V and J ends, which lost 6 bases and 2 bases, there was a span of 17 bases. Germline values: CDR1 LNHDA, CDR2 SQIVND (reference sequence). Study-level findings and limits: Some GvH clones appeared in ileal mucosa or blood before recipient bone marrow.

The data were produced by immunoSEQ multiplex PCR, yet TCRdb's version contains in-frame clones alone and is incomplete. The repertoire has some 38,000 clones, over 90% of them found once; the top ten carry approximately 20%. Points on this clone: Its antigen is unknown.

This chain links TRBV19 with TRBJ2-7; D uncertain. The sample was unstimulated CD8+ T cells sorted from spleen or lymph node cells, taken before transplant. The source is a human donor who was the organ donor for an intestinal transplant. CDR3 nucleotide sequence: TGTGCCAGTAGACAAGGGTTTAGTACCACCTACGAGCAGTACTTC. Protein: CASRQGFSTTYEQYF.